This is a list of T cell receptor beta chains from one sample in a study of T cell responses to AZD1222 COVID-19 vaccine. Sequencing used immunoSEQ multiplex PCR; TCRdb keeps in-frame clones, though not all of them. The repertoire includes approximately 220,000 clones, about 92% of them detected once, and roughly 1% sits in the top ten. The input for sequencing was peripheral blood, taken on day 0 of MenACWY control vaccination. The receptors derive from an adult in good health. Each CDR3 is given with its conserved first and last residue. D genes are given only for firm matches. Clone size, where shown, is once, few, many, or a class for clones that have expanded.

d_call: TRBD2
cdr3_length: 16
v_call: TRBV5-1
clone_size: NA
j_call: TRBJ2-3
cdr3_nt: TGCGCCAGCAGCCCCCCGGCTAGCGGGACTACAGATACGCAGTATTTT
cdr3_aa: CASSPPASGTTDTQYF

d_call: TRBD1
cdr3_length: 17
v_call: TRBV3-1/TRBV3-2
clone_size: NA
j_call: TRBJ2-1
cdr3_nt: TGTGCCAGCAGCAACTCCCCGGGACAGGGGTTATACAATGAGCAGTTCTTC
cdr3_aa: CASSNSPGQGLYNEQFF

d_call: NA
cdr3_length: 15
v_call: TRBV6-1
clone_size: NA
j_call: TRBJ2-1
cdr3_nt: TGTGCCAGCAGTGAACGTTTTGGGCCACACAATGAGCAGTTCTTC
cdr3_aa: CASSERFGPHNEQFF

d_call: TRBD2
cdr3_length: 15
v_call: TRBV19
clone_size: NA
j_call: TRBJ2-3
cdr3_nt: TGTGCCAGCCGAAGACTAGCGGGGGGCACAGATACGCAGTATTTT
cdr3_aa: CASRRLAGGTDTQYF

d_call: NA
cdr3_length: 16
v_call: TRBV20-1
clone_size: NA
j_call: TRBJ1-5
cdr3_nt: TGCAGTGCTAGTTATACGACAGGTTATAGCAATCAGCCCCAGCATTTT
cdr3_aa: CSASYTTGYSNQPQHF

d_call: TRBD1
cdr3_length: 13
v_call: TRBV6-5
clone_size: NA
j_call: TRBJ1-2
cdr3_nt: TGTGCCAGCAGTTGGGACAGGGGAAGAGACTACACCTTC
cdr3_aa: CASSWDRGRDYTF

d_call: NA
cdr3_length: 12
v_call: TRBV5-1
clone_size: NA
j_call: TRBJ1-2
cdr3_nt: TGCGCCAGCAGCCAGGGCGGGAGTGGCTACACCTTC
cdr3_aa: CASSQGGSGYTF

d_call: NA
cdr3_length: 14
v_call: TRBV28
clone_size: NA
j_call: TRBJ1-2
cdr3_nt: TGTGCCAGCAGCTCCCCCGGGGTCAGCCATGGCTACACCTTC
cdr3_aa: CASSSPGVSHGYTF

d_call: NA
cdr3_length: 14
v_call: TRBV10-3
clone_size: NA
j_call: TRBJ1-6
cdr3_nt: TGTGCCATCAGTGTAGGAGATGGGAATTCACCCCTCCACTTT
cdr3_aa: CAISVGDGNSPLHF

d_call: NA
cdr3_length: 16
v_call: TRBV27
clone_size: NA
j_call: TRBJ1-2
cdr3_nt: TGTGCCAGCCGTACGGGGCTGTCACGACGGGGTTATGGCTACACCTTC
cdr3_aa: CASRTGLSRRGYGYTF

d_call: NA
cdr3_length: 13
v_call: TRBV4-2
clone_size: few
j_call: TRBJ1-1
cdr3_nt: TGTGCCAGCAGCCAGGAAGGTAGAACTGAAGCTTTCTTT
cdr3_aa: CASSQEGRTEAFF

d_call: NA
cdr3_length: 18
v_call: TRBV12-5
clone_size: once
j_call: TRBJ2-5
cdr3_nt: TGTGCTAGTGGTAACGACCCAATTCTAGGCGGGTTCCAAGAGACCCAGTACTTC
cdr3_aa: CASGNDPILGGFQETQYF

d_call: NA
cdr3_length: 14
v_call: TRBV15
clone_size: NA
j_call: TRBJ1-5
cdr3_nt: TGTGCCACCAGCAGGGGGAGGAGCAATCAGCCCCAGCATTTT
cdr3_aa: CATSRGRSNQPQHF

d_call: NA
cdr3_length: 14
v_call: TRBV19
clone_size: NA
j_call: TRBJ1-5
cdr3_nt: TGTGCCAGTAAACGGGGTTTGGAAGTTCAGCCCCAGCATTTT
cdr3_aa: CASKRGLEVQPQHF